This entry lists 27 T cell receptor beta chains sequenced from one sample in a study of identifying expanded T cells in peripheral blood. Sequencing was performed with immunoSEQ multiplex PCR; in TCRdb, only in-frame clones are kept and a portion is missing. This table holds about 78,000 clones, 80% to 90% found once. The source material was blood. The receptors were gathered from a person aged 18 to 75 in good health.

This chain uses TRBV11-2 with TRBJ1-1, with D possibly being TRBD1 (6 bases). V was clipped by 5 bases and J by 0 bases, with 13 bases between them. The CDR3 covers 15 residues. Germline V gives CDR1 SGHAT, CDR2 FQNNGV. The CDR3 protein is CASSVGQSLNTEAFF. The CDR3 DNA follows: TGTGCCAGCAGCGTAGGACAGTCCTTGAACACTGAAGCTTTCTTT.

The CDR3 is CASSTQGVSSGNTIYF. As DNA, the CDR3 is TGTGCCAGCAGTACACAGGGCGTAAGCTCTGGAAACACCATATATTTT. The chain employs TRBV28 and TRBJ1-3; possible D gene TRBD1, 6 bases. V was shortened by 5 bases and J by 0 bases, with 14 bases between the two germline ends. CDR3 length: 16 amino acids. From germline, CDR1 is MDHEN and CDR2 SYDVKM.

The genes are TRBV7-9 and TRBJ1-5, with D possibly matching TRBD1 (5 bases). Germline V lookup: CDR1 SEHNR, CDR2 FQNEAQ (reference sequence). This CDR3 is 14 amino acids long. The V end lost 3 bases, the J end lost 0 bases, and 6 bases lay between the germline ends. CDR3 sequence: CASSLRGSNQPQHF. In DNA, the CDR3 is TGTGCCAGCAGCTTGAGGGGTAGCAATCAGCCCCAGCATTTT.

The chain has TRBV7-2 and TRBJ2-3; TRBD2 matches at 10 bases. Germline V gene lookup returns CDR1 SGHTA and CDR2 FQGNSA. The V and J ends lost 1 base and 4 bases, in that order; junction bases with no gene match: 5. This CDR3 has 16 amino acids. For the CDR3, the DNA is TGTGCCAGCAGCTTAGAGGCTAGCGGGAGTTCAGATACGCAGTATTTT. Protein sequence: CASSLEASGSSDTQYF. Supplemented by reference TRBV7-2 and TRBJ2-3, the full variable domain reads GAGVSQSPSNKVTEKGKDVELRCDPISGHTALYWYRQSLGQGLEFLIYFQGNSAPDKSGLPSDRFSAERTGGSVSTLTIQRTQQEDSAVYLCASSLEASGSSDTQYFGPGTRLTVL.

The chain has TRBV9 and TRBJ2-2, with D unclear. The germline V and J ends were trimmed by 5 bases and 4 bases, with 9 bases remaining between them. Germline loops: CDR1 SGDLS, CDR2 YYNGEE. CDR3 length equals 13 residues. As DNA, the CDR3 is TGTGCCAGCAGTCCTGATTTCACCGGGGAGCTGTTTTTT. This sequence encodes CASSPDFTGELFF. Drawing the rest from reference TRBV9 and TRBJ2-2, the complete variable domain is DSGVTQTPKHLITATGQRVTLRCSPRSGDLSVYWYQQSLDQGLQFLIQYYNGEERAKGNILERFSAQQFPDLHSELNLSSLELGDSALYFCASSPDFTGELFFGEGSRLTVL.

The chain couples TRBV4-1 to TRBJ2-5; D gene unclear. Germline V lookup: CDR1 MGHRA, CDR2 YSYEKL. With 1 base removed from V and 0 bases from J, the gap between germline ends came to 6 bases. The CDR3 spans 14 residues. The CDR3 spells CASSQGIHQETQYF. In DNA form, the CDR3 reads TGCGCCAGCAGCCAAGGCATACACCAAGAGACCCAGTACTTC.

This clone was detected only a few times. The rearrangement links TRBV5-6 to TRBJ1-4, with 9 nucleotides matching TRBD1. There are 14 residues in the CDR3. Germline CDR1 is SGHDT and CDR2 is YYEEEE. With V trimmed by 5 bases and J by 7 bases, 6 bases remained unmatched. The CDR3 spells CASRHGQGSEKLFF. DNA for the CDR3: TGTGCCAGCAGGCACGGACAGGGGTCTGAAAAACTGTTTTTT.

V and J are TRBV2 and TRBJ2-1; the D is unclear. With 9 bases removed from V and 0 bases from J, the gap between germline ends came to 9 bases. The length of the CDR3 is 13 residues. CDR1 is SNHLY, CDR2 FYNNEI, per germline. CDR3 sequence reads: CASLRSSYNEQFF. As DNA, the CDR3 is TGTGCCAGTCTTAGGAGCTCCTACAATGAGCAGTTCTTC.

The V gene is TRBV7-9, the J gene TRBJ2-7; no firm D call. CDR3 length: 18 residues. In germline, CDR1 is SEHNR, CDR2 FQNEAQ (reference sequence). With 0 bases removed from V and 3 bases from J, the gap between germline ends came to 21 bases. The CDR3 DNA reads TGTGCCAGCAGCTTAGCCCGTTTACAGCAAGGTGGGGACTACGAGCAGTACTTC. It codes for CASSLARLQQGGDYEQYF. Full variable domain (remainder filled in from reference TRBV7-9 and TRBJ2-7): DTGVSQNPRHKITKRGQNVTFRCDPISEHNRLYWYRQTLGQGPEFLTYFQNEAQLEKSRLLSDRFSAERPKGSFSTLEIQRTEQGDSAMYLCASSLARLQQGGDYEQYFGPGTRLTVT.

The chain is built from TRBV28 and TRBJ1-5; possibly TRBD1 for D (5 bases). V was trimmed by 4 bases and J by 4 bases, leaving 8 bases between them. The germline V gene has CDR1 MDHEN and CDR2 SYDVKM. The CDR3 covers 13 residues. The CDR3 loop is CASSSGPNQPQHF. The CDR3 bases are TGTGCCAGCAGTTCAGGGCCGAATCAGCCCCAGCATTTT.

The CDR3 region has the DNA TGTGCCAGCAGTTTTTTGGGGGTGGAGTCCTACGAGCAGTACTTC. Its protein product is CASSFLGVESYEQYF. The V call is TRBV28, the J call TRBJ2-7; perhaps D is TRBD1 or TRBD2 (5 bases each). Germline V gives CDR1 MDHEN, CDR2 SYDVKM. The CDR3 has 15 amino acids. The ends were cut back, 3 bases at V and 1 base at J, with 13 bases in the middle.

The chain links TRBV4-3 to TRBJ2-1; TRBD2 matches at 7 bases. The CDR3 is made up of 15 amino acids. J lost 9 bases, V lost 0 bases, and 8 bases had no gene match. CDR1 and CDR2 (germline): LGHNA, YSLEER. CDR3 sequence: CASSQEPGRGSEQFF. CDR3 coding DNA: TGCGCCAGCAGCCAAGAACCAGGGAGGGGCTCTGAGCAGTTCTTC.

The rearrangement links TRBV19 to TRBJ2-6; D gene uncertain. The CDR3 is 16 amino acids. CDR1 and CDR2 from the germline V gene are LNHDA and SQIVND (reference sequence). The V end was cut by 3 bases, the J end by 0 bases, with 9 bases between. CDR3 bases: TGTGCCAGTAGTATGTCAGTAAGCTCTGGGGCCAACGTCCTGACTTTC. It encodes CASSMSVSSGANVLTF.

The chain is built from TRBV11-1 and TRBJ2-3; D is possibly TRBD1 (6 bases). V was shortened by 4 bases and J by 3 bases, with 14 bases between the two germline ends. Germline V gene lookup returns CDR1 SGHAT and CDR2 FQDESV (reference sequence). The CDR3 length is 15 residues. The CDR3 reads CASSSTGQETDTQYF. The CDR3 DNA sequence: TGTGCCAGCAGCTCCACAGGGCAGGAGACAGATACGCAGTATTTT.

In its sample, this clone was seen once. The rearrangement uses TRBV5-5 and TRBJ2-7; D not certain. This CDR3 spans 12 amino acids. In germline, CDR1 is SGHKS, CDR2 YYEKEE (reference sequence). V was cut by 4 bases and J by 3 bases, with 8 bases left in between. The CDR3: CASSPEGYEQYF. In DNA form, the CDR3 reads TGTGCCAGCAGCCCCGAAGGCTACGAGCAGTACTTC.

The chain links TRBV28 to TRBJ1-5, with D perhaps TRBD1 (6 bases). With 8 bases removed from V and 2 bases from J, the gap between germline ends came to 13 bases. This CDR3 has 14 amino acids. Germline V gene lookup returns CDR1 MDHEN and CDR2 SYDVKM. The CDR3 reads CASESRQGNQPQHF. The CDR3 coding sequence is TGTGCCAGCGAATCCCGACAGGGCAATCAGCCCCAGCATTTT.

The rearrangement joins TRBV6-5 to TRBJ2-3; 8 bases align to TRBD2. The germline gives CDR1 MNHEY, CDR2 SVGAGI. CDR3 length: 15 residues. Unmatched junction bases numbered 5, after V lost 0 bases and J lost 6 bases. The CDR3 DNA is TGTGCCAGCAGTTACTCTACGGGAGGGCCGGATACGCAGTATTTT. This codes for CASSYSTGGPDTQYF.

The genes are TRBV6-1 and TRBJ2-3, with 9 bases aligning to TRBD2. This CDR3 comprises 14 residues. V dropped 4 bases and J dropped 4; count of bases not matched to a gene: 3. Germline CDR1 is MNHNS and CDR2 is SASEGT. The CDR3 sequence: CASSAAGGPDTQYF. CDR3 sequence (DNA): TGTGCCAGCAGTGCAGCGGGGGGACCAGATACGCAGTATTTT.

This clone was seen a few times. The chain recombines TRBV13 with TRBJ2-5; TRBD1 matches 9 bases. This CDR3 has 14 amino acids. V lost 5 bases to trimming and J lost 1 base; unmatched junction nucleotides: 2. Germline V gene data show CDR1 as PRHDT and CDR2 as FYEKMQ (reference sequence). CDR3 in amino acids: CASSRGQGQETQYF. The CDR3 DNA is TGTGCCAGCAGCCGGGGACAGGGCCAAGAGACCCAGTACTTC.

The chain joins TRBV6-1 to TRBJ2-5, with 13 positions matching TRBD2. The ends lost 4 bases at V and 4 bases at J; junction bases unmatched: 6. The germline V gene encodes CDR1 MNHNS and CDR2 SASEGT. The CDR3 is made up of 16 amino acids. The CDR3 DNA reads as TGTGCCAGCAGTGCCACTAGCGGGAGGGCCCTAGAGACCCAGTACTTC. Protein sequence: CASSATSGRALETQYF.

This clone has only a few counts. The V gene is TRBV21-1, the J gene TRBJ2-1; the DNA was not compared with TRBD2, the D call given in the table. TRBV21-1 is a pseudogene segment. CDR3 length: 12 amino acids. The CDR3 region is CASRGTSVEQFF. CDR3 nucleotide sequence: TGTGCCAGCAGGGGGACTAGCGTTGAGCAGTTCTTC.

This clone was recorded once. The V call is TRBV4-3, the J call TRBJ2-7, with no clear D. Between the trimmed V and J ends, which lost 2 bases and 2 bases, there was a span of 16 bases. In germline, CDR1 is LGHNA, CDR2 YSLEER. The CDR3 extends over 16 amino acids. The CDR3 reads CASSQSHGNSPYEQYF. CDR3 DNA sequence: TGCGCCAGCAGCCAATCCCACGGAAACAGCCCCTACGAGCAGTACTTC.

This clone was counted only a few times. The chain has TRBV11-2 and TRBJ1-1; weak D call: TRBD1 (6 bases). Germline V gene lookup returns CDR1 SGHAT and CDR2 FQNNGV. This CDR3 region has 16 residues. Trimming shortened V by 6 bases and J by 11 bases, and 28 bases separated the two germline ends. CDR3 DNA sequence: TGTGCCAGCAGTTTACAACGGGCAGGGGCCGGAGGGGTTGCTTTCTTT. As protein: CASSLQRAGAGGVAFF.

This chain joins TRBV7-2 and TRBJ2-1, with 9 bases that match TRBD2. The CDR3 runs to 16 residues. The germline CDR1 and CDR2 sequences are SGHTA and FQGNSA. J lost 3 bases, V lost 5 bases, and 8 bases had no gene match. DNA for the CDR3: TGTGCCAGCAGCCCCGGGCTAGCGGGGCTCTACAATGAGCAGTTCTTC. Translating gives CASSPGLAGLYNEQFF.

The chain combines TRBV5-1 with TRBJ2-7, with no clear D. Germline V gene data show CDR1 as SGHRS and CDR2 as YFSETQ. The CDR3 loop spans 15 amino acids. V lost 0 bases and J lost 3, with 13 bases in between. The CDR3 region has the DNA TGCGCCAGCAGCTTGGGGGCCCCCGACGTCTACGAGCAGTACTTC. The encoded protein is CASSLGAPDVYEQYF.

This clone was observed a few times. The chain links TRBV18 to TRBJ1-1; 7 bases match TRBD1. The V segment lost 1 base and the J segment 4 bases; nucleotides outside the gene matches: 6. Germline assignment: CDR1 KGHSH and CDR2 LQKENI. The CDR3 extends over 15 amino acids. The CDR3 loop is CASSPRLQGFTEAFF. DNA for the CDR3: TGTGCCAGCTCACCACGTTTACAGGGGTTCACTGAAGCTTTCTTT.

This chain uses TRBV7-2 with TRBJ1-1; 7 bases line up with TRBD1. CDR1 is SGHTA, CDR2 FQGNSA, per germline. With V trimmed by 2 bases and J by 5 bases, 5 bases remained unmatched. The CDR3 is 14 amino acids. CDR3 sequence reads: CASSLRTGETEAFF. The DNA of the CDR3 is TGTGCCAGCAGCTTAAGAACAGGGGAGACTGAAGCTTTCTTT.